These T cell receptor delta chains were read from a single sample in a study of γδ T cells in repeated Plasmodium falciparum infection. TCRdb repeated clone calling on the multiplex PCR reads with CATT. This sample has tens of thousands of delta-chain clones, with 0.85% to 1% found just once. The source material was gamma-delta T cells from blood. Receptor source: a pool of human donors (malaria-infected and uninfected, not separated). CDR3s include the opening cysteine and the closing phenylalanine or tryptophan. The D gene is left open where the match is weak. Size is omitted from some rows. Given values are once, few, many or a class for expanded clones.

j_call: TRDJ1
v_call: TRDV1
clone_size: medium-sized
d_call: NA
cdr3_nt: TGTGCTCTTGGGGAACTAATTTCCTATAAGATACTCCTACACCCCGTTCTCATCTTT
cdr3_aa: CALGELISYKILLHPVLIF

j_call: TRDJ1
v_call: TRDV1
clone_size: many
d_call: TRDD3
cdr3_nt: TGTGCTCTTGGGACCATCTCCCGACTGGGGGATACGCAAGGCGATAAACTCATCTTT
cdr3_aa: CALGTISRLGDTQGDKLIF

j_call: TRDJ2
v_call: TRDV1
clone_size: many
d_call: TRDD3
cdr3_nt: TGTGCTCTTGGGGAAATTCTCCCTTACCCGCTGGGGGATACGCGGTTGACAGCACAACTCTTCTTT
cdr3_aa: CALGEILPYPLGDTRLTAQLFF

j_call: TRDJ3
v_call: TRDV1
clone_size: NA
d_call: TRDD3
cdr3_nt: TGTGCTCTTGGGGAACGTAATAGGGGTCCACGGGATACTACCTGGGACACCCGACAGATGTTTTTC
cdr3_aa: CALGERNRGPRDTTWDTRQMFF

j_call: TRDJ1
v_call: TRDV1
clone_size: many
d_call: NA
cdr3_nt: TGTGCTCTTGGGACAACCAGAGGGGTCTTCCTGGCCTGGGGAGCGAGGCGACTCATCTTT
cdr3_aa: CALGTTRGVFLAWGARRLIF

j_call: TRDJ1
v_call: TRDV1
clone_size: medium-sized
d_call: NA
cdr3_nt: TGTGCTCTTGGGGAATTCTGTACTGGTCCAAGTGTTAAACTCATCTTT
cdr3_aa: CALGEFCTGPSVKLIF

j_call: TRDJ1
v_call: TRDV1
clone_size: many
d_call: TRDD3
cdr3_nt: TGTGCTCTTGGGGACCTTAAAGCGTGGGGGATAAACTGGCATAAACTCATCTTT
cdr3_aa: CALGDLKAWGINWHKLIF

j_call: TRDJ1
v_call: TRDV2
clone_size: hyperexpanded
d_call: TRDD3
cdr3_nt: TGTGCCTGTGACACCGGCGGAGGGTCCTACGGGCATACTGGGGGATATAACACCGATAAACTCATCTTT
cdr3_aa: CACDTGGGSYGHTGGYNTDKLIF

j_call: TRDJ1
v_call: TRDV1
clone_size: many
d_call: TRDD3
cdr3_nt: TGTGCTCTTGGGGAACTTTTAGTCTTCCTTCAAGGGAATAGGGGGATACCCCGGGGGTACACCGATAAACTCATCTTT
cdr3_aa: CALGELLVFLQGNRGIPRGYTDKLIF

j_call: TRDJ1
v_call: TRDV1
clone_size: many
d_call: NA
cdr3_nt: TGTGCTCTTGGGGAACTCCCCCCCAGAAGGGGCGATTACACCGATAAACTCATCTTT
cdr3_aa: CALGELPPRRGDYTDKLIF

j_call: TRDJ1
v_call: TRDV2
clone_size: few
d_call: TRDD3
cdr3_nt: TGTGCCTGTGACACCGGGGGGATATTGGACACCGATAAACTCATCTTT
cdr3_aa: CACDTGGILDTDKLIF

j_call: TRDJ1
v_call: TRDV2
clone_size: many
d_call: TRDD3
cdr3_nt: TGTGCCTGTGACACCCGGGGGATACATGGAAACACCGATAAACTCATCTTT
cdr3_aa: CACDTRGIHGNTDKLIF

j_call: TRDJ1
v_call: TRDV1
clone_size: many
d_call: NA
cdr3_nt: TGTGCTCTTGGGTCCTGTGCTCCTACTCCTTGGGATTGGGGGCCACCCTACACCGATAAACTCATCTTT
cdr3_aa: CALGSCAPTPWDWGPPYTDKLIF

j_call: TRDJ1
v_call: TRDV2
clone_size: many
d_call: TRDD3
cdr3_nt: TGTGCCTGTGACACGTTGGGGATAGACACCGATAAACTCATCTTT
cdr3_aa: CACDTLGIDTDKLIF

j_call: TRDJ1
v_call: TRDV1
clone_size: many
d_call: NA
cdr3_nt: TGTGCTCTTGGGGCATTAAGTGGGGCCTTCCAAAACACCGATAAACTCATCTTT
cdr3_aa: CALGALSGAFQNTDKLIF

j_call: TRDJ1
v_call: TRDV1
clone_size: medium-sized
d_call: NA
cdr3_nt: TGTGCTCTTGGGGGGCCTGTCCTTGGCTGGGGAAAATGGTGCACCGATAAACTCATCTTT
cdr3_aa: CALGGPVLGWGKWCTDKLIF

j_call: TRDJ1
v_call: TRDV2
clone_size: many
d_call: TRDD3
cdr3_nt: TGTGCCTGTGACAGCTGGGGGGCCGATAAACTCATCTTT
cdr3_aa: CACDSWGADKLIF

j_call: TRDJ1
v_call: TRDV1
clone_size: many
d_call: NA
cdr3_nt: TGTGCTCTTGGGACTCCTACCGGCCAAGGAGCCGTTGAACTCATCTTT
cdr3_aa: CALGTPTGQGAVELIF

j_call: TRDJ1
v_call: TRDV1
clone_size: many
d_call: TRDD3
cdr3_nt: TGTGCTCTTGGGGACCCCATGGGGGATACCTTAGGGTCCGATAAACTCATCTTT
cdr3_aa: CALGDPMGDTLGSDKLIF

j_call: TRDJ1
v_call: TRDV1
clone_size: medium-sized
d_call: NA
cdr3_nt: TGTGCTCTTGGGGACTACCACCGCCCTACGTACGATTGGACGGGCGCCACCGATAAACTCATCTTT
cdr3_aa: CALGDYHRPTYDWTGATDKLIF

j_call: TRDJ2
v_call: TRDV2
clone_size: medium-sized
d_call: NA
cdr3_nt: TGTGCCTGTGACACGGTGGGGGGGTTGACAGCACAACTCTTCTTT
cdr3_aa: CACDTVGGLTAQLFF

j_call: TRDJ1
v_call: TRDV1
clone_size: many
d_call: TRDD3
cdr3_nt: TGTGCTCTTGGGGAACTAGCATTCCTACGGGGGCTGGGGGATACGGGGTACGATAAACTCATCTTT
cdr3_aa: CALGELAFLRGLGDTGYDKLIF

j_call: TRDJ1
v_call: TRDV1
clone_size: many
d_call: NA
cdr3_nt: TGTGCTCTTGGGGACCCCCCTGCGATAGACCGTAAACTCATCTTT
cdr3_aa: CALGDPPAIDRKLIF

j_call: TRDJ1
v_call: TRDV1
clone_size: medium-sized
d_call: NA
cdr3_nt: TGTGCTCTTGGGGACCATTACAAAAGCATACGCCCCCGGTACACCGATAAACTCATCTTT
cdr3_aa: CALGDHYKSIRPRYTDKLIF

j_call: TRDJ1
v_call: TRDV1
clone_size: many
d_call: TRDD3
cdr3_nt: TGTGCTCTTGGGGAACTGTGGGACTGGGGGGTTTCGGGAACCGATAAACTCATCTTT
cdr3_aa: CALGELWDWGVSGTDKLIF

j_call: TRDJ3
v_call: TRDV2
clone_size: many
d_call: TRDD3
cdr3_nt: TGTGCCTGTGACACCGTGGGGGATACCAGCTCCTGGGACACCCGACAGATGTTTTTC
cdr3_aa: CACDTVGDTSSWDTRQMFF

j_call: TRDJ1
v_call: TRDV1
clone_size: many
d_call: TRDD3
cdr3_nt: TGTGCTCTTGGGGAAGCACTGGGGGATAGGGGGGCCGATAAACTCATCTTT
cdr3_aa: CALGEALGDRGADKLIF